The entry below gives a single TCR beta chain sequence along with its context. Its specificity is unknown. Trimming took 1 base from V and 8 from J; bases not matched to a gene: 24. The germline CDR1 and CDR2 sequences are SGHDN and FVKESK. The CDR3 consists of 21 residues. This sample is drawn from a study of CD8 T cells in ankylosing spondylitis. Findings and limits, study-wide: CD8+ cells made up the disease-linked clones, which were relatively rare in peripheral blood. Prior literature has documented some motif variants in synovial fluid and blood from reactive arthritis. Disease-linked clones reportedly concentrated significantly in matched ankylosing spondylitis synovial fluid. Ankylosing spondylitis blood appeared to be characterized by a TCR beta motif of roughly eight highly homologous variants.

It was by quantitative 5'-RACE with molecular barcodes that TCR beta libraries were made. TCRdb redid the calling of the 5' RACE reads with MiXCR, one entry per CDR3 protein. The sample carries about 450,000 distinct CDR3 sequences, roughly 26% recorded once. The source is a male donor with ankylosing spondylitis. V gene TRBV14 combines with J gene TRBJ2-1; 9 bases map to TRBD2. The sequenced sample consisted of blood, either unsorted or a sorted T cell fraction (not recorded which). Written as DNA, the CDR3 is TGTGCCAGCAGCCAAGGACCCTTATCGGCCCTTGGCGGGAGGGCCAGAGATGAGCAGTTCTTC. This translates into CASSQGPLSALGGRARDEQFF.